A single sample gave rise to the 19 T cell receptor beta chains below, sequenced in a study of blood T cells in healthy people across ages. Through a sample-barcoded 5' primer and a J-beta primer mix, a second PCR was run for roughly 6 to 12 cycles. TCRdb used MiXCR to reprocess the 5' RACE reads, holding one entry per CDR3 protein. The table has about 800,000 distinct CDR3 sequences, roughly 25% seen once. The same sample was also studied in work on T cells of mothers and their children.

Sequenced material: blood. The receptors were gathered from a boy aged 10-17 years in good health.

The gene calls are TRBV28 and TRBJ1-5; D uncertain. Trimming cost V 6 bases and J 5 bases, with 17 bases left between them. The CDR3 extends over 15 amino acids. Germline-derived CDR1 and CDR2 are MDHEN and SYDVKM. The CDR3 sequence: CASSPSGSLDQPQHF. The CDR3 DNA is TGTGCCAGCAGCCCAAGTGGATCCCTCGATCAGCCCCAGCATTTT.

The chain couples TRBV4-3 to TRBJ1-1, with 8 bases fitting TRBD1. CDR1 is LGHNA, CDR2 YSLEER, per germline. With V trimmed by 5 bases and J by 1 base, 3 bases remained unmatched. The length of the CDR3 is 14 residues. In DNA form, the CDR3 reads TGCGCCAGCAGCAACGGACAGGGGAACACTGAAGCTTTCTTT. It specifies CASSNGQGNTEAFF.

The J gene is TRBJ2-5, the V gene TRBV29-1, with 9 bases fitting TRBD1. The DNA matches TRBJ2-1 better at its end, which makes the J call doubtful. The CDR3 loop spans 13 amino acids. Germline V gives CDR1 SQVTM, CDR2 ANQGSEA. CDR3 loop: CSVGQGAPQEQFF. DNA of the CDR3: TGCAGCGTGGGACAGGGTGCTCCCCAAGAGCAGTTCTTC.

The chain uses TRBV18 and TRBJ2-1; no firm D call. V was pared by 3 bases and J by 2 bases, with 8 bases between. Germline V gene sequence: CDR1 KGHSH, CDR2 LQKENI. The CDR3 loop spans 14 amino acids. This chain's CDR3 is CASSPGSPYNEQFF. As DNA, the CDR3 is TGTGCCAGCTCACCGGGGTCCCCCTACAATGAGCAGTTCTTC.

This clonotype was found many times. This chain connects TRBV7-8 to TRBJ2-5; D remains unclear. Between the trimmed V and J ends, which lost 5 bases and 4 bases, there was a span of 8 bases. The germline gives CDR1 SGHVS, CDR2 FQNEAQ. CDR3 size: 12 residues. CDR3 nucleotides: TGTGCCAGCAGCCACCCCGGAGAGACCCAGTACTTC. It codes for CASSHPGETQYF.

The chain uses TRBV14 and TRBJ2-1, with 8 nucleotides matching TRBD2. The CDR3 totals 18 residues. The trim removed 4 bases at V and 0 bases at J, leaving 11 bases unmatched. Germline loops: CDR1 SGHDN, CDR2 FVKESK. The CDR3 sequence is CASSPFRTSSSSYNEQFF. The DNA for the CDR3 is TGTGCCAGCAGCCCTTTTAGGACTAGCTCGAGCTCCTACAATGAGCAGTTCTTC.

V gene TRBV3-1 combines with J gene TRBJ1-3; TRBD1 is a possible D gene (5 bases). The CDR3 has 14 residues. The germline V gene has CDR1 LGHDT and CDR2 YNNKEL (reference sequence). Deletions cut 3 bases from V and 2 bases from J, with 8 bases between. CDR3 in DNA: TGTGCCAGCAGCCAGAGGGGCCCTGGAAACACCATATATTTT. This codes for CASSQRGPGNTIYF.

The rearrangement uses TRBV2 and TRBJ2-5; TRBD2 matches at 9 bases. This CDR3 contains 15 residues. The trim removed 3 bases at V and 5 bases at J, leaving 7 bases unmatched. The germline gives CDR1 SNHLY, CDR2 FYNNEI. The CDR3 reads CASSDSGGAQETQYF. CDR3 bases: TGTGCCAGCAGTGATAGCGGGGGAGCTCAGGAGACCCAGTACTTC.

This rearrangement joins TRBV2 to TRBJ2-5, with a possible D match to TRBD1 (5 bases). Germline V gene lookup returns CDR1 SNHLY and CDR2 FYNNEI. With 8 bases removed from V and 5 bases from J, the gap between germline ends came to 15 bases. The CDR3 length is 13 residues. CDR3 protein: CASWTQGTETQYF. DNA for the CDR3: TGTGCCAGCTGGACCCAGGGCACCGAGACCCAGTACTTC.

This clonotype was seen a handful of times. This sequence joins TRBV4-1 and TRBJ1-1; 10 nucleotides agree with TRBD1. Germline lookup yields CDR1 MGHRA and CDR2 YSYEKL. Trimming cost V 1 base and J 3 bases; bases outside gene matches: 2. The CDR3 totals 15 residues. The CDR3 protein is CASSQVGQGDTEAFF. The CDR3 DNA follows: TGCGCCAGCAGCCAAGTAGGACAGGGGGACACTGAAGCTTTCTTT.

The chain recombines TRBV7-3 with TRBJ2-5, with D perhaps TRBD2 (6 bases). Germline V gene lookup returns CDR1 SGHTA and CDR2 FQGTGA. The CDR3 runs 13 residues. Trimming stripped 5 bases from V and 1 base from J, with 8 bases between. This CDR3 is CASSAGPQETQYF. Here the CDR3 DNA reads TGTGCCAGCAGCGCGGGACCCCAAGAGACCCAGTACTTC.

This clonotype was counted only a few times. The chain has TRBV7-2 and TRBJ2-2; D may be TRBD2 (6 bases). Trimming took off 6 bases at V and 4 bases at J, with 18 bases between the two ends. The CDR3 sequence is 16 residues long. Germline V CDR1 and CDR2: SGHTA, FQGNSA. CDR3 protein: CASRGMGGGSTGELFF. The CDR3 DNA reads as TGTGCCAGCAGAGGCATGGGGGGAGGCAGCACCGGGGAGCTGTTTTTT.

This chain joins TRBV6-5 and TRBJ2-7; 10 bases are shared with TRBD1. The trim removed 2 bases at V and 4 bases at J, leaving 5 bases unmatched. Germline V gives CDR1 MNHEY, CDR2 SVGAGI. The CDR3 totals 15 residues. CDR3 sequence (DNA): TGTGCCAGCAGTTACAGGGGACAGGGGTCTTACGAGCAGTACTTC. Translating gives CASSYRGQGSYEQYF.

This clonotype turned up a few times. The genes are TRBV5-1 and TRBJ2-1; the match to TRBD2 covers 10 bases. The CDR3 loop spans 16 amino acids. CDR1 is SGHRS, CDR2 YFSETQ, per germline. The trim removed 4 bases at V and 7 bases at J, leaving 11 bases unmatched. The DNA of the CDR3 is TGCGCCAGCAGCCCGCTAGCGGGAGAAATTAGAAATGAGCAGTTCTTC. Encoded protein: CASSPLAGEIRNEQFF.

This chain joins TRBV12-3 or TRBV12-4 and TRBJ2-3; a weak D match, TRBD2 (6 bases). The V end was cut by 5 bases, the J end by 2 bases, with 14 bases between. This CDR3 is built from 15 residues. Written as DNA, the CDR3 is TGTGCCAGCAGTGGCATAAGGGGACTCACAGATACGCAGTATTTT. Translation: CASSGIRGLTDTQYF.

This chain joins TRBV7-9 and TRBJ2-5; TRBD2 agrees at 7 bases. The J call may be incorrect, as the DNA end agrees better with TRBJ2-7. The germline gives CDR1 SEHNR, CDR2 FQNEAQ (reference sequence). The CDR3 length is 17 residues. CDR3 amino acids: CASSLDGAGRISYEQYF. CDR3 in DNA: TGTGCCAGCAGCTTAGACGGGGCCGGGAGGATTTCCTACGAGCAGTACTTC.

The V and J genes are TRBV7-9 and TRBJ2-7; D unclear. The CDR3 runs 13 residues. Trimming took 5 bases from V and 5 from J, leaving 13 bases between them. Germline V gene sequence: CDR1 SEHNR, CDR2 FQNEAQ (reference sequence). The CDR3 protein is CASSPVPSHEQYF. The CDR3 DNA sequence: TGTGCCAGCAGCCCCGTCCCGTCCCACGAGCAGTACTTC.

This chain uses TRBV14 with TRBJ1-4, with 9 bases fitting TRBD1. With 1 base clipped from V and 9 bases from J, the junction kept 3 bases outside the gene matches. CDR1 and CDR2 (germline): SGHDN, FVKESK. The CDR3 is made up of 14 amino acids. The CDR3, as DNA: TGTGCCAGCAGCCAAGGTGGGACAGGGCAAAAACTGTTTTTT. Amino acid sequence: CASSQGGTGQKLFF.

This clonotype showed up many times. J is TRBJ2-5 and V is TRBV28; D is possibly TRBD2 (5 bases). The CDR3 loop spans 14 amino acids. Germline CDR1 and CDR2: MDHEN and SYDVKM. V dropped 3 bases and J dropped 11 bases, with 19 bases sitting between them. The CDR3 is CASSLRGQAYEQYF. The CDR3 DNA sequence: TGTGCCAGCAGTTTGCGAGGGCAAGCCTACGAACAGTACTTC. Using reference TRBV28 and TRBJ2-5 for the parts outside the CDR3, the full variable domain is DVKVTQSSRYLVKRTGEKVFLECVQDMDHENMFWYRQDPGLGLRLIYFSYDVKMKEKGDIPEGYSVSREKKERFSLILESASTNQTSMYLCASSLRGQAYEQYFGPGTRLLVL.